The 11 T cell receptor beta chains presented below share a single source sample, sequenced in a study of T cell repertoires in cytomegalovirus infection. TCRdb analysed the reads with MiXCR anew, one entry per CDR3 protein. The sample lists about 740,000 distinct CDR3 sequences, approximately 34% occurring once. Sequenced: PBMCs. The receptors were sampled from a human donor in good health (CMV status not recorded). Some clones in this sample may be carry-over from other donors' samples.

This clonotype was counted at least ten times. The chain employs TRBV6-2 or TRBV6-3 and TRBJ2-7; TRBD2 matches at 11 bases. J was trimmed by 2 bases and V by 6 bases; bases with no gene match: 6. Germline CDR1 reads MNHEY; CDR2 reads SVGEGT. The CDR3 is 15 amino acids. The CDR3 spells CASSLAGGPTYEQYF. CDR3 sequence (DNA): TGTGCCAGCAGCTTAGCGGGGGGGCCCACCTACGAGCAGTACTTC.

The V and J genes are TRBV19 and TRBJ2-1, with D unclear. Trimming pared 1 base from V and 9 bases from J, leaving 10 bases between. Germline V CDR1 and CDR2: LNHDA, SQIVND (reference sequence). The CDR3 extends over 13 amino acids. The CDR3 spells CASSIGPDSEQFF. The CDR3 DNA is TGTGCCAGTAGTATAGGACCTGACTCTGAGCAGTTCTTC.

This clonotype was counted a single time. The genes are TRBV12-3 or TRBV12-4 and TRBJ2-1; TRBD2 aligns across 13 bases. The CDR3 is 18 amino acids. With V trimmed by 5 bases and J by 2 bases, 9 bases remained unmatched. The CDR3 region is CASSPPGLAGDPYNEQFF. The CDR3 region has the DNA TGTGCCAGCAGTCCCCCCGGACTAGCGGGAGATCCCTACAATGAGCAGTTCTTC.

On this clonotype: At one boundary the junction diverges from the germline segment, which might be a read error. V gene TRBV6-4 combines with J gene TRBJ2-3, with TRBD2 matching over 7 bases. The CDR3 loop spans 14 amino acids. Germline CDR1 reads MRHNA; CDR2 reads SNTAGT. The CDR3, as DNA: TGTGCCAGCAGTGACTCGGGAGGGCCAGATTCGCAGTATTTT. Protein: CASSDSGGPDSQYF.

This clonotype was seen a handful of times. The J gene is TRBJ2-7, the V gene TRBV15; unclear D gene. Germline V gene sequence: CDR1 LNHNV, CDR2 YYDKDF (reference sequence). The CDR3 consists of 15 residues. V gave up 0 bases and J gave up 6 bases, with 15 bases separating them. CDR3 loop: CATSRDPNVVGEQYF. CDR3 in DNA: TGTGCCACCAGCAGAGATCCCAATGTCGTGGGCGAGCAGTACTTC.

For this clonotype: One junction end disagrees with the germline gene, perhaps due to a read error. The chain has TRBV4-1 and TRBJ2-5; TRBD2 matches at 15 bases. CDR1 MGHRA and CDR2 YSYEKL come from the germline V gene. The CDR3 totals 21 residues. The CDR3 reads CASSQDRESGTSGGTRETQYF. In DNA form, the CDR3 reads TGTGCCAGCAGCCAAGATAGGGAATCAGGGACTAGCGGGGGGACTCGGGAGACCCAGTACTTC.

This clonotype was seen repeatedly, ten times or more. V usage is TRBV7-2 and J usage is TRBJ1-5, with a tentative D call TRBD1 (5 bases). Deletions cut 5 bases from V and 6 bases from J, with 14 bases between. CDR3 length equals 14 residues. Germline lookup yields CDR1 SGHTA and CDR2 FQGNSA. CDR3 nucleotide sequence: TGTGCCAGCAGCCCAGCGGGGCGGATTCAGCCCCAGCATTTT. Its protein product is CASSPAGRIQPQHF.

V is TRBV6-5 and J is TRBJ2-1; TRBD2 might be the D (7 bases). From germline, CDR1 is MNHEY and CDR2 SVGAGI. The length of the CDR3 is 15 residues. Trimming took 0 bases from V and 10 from J, leaving 16 bases between them. As DNA, the CDR3 is TGTGCCAGCAGTTACTCTTTCCGGGGGGCAGGCGAGCAGTTCTTC. This encodes CASSYSFRGAGEQFF.

The chain employs TRBV7-2 and TRBJ2-7, with 7 bases that match TRBD2. Germline V lookup: CDR1 SGHTA, CDR2 FQGNSA. This CDR3 is 13 amino acids long. V lost 4 bases, J lost 6 bases, and 6 bases stayed unmatched. In nucleotides, the CDR3 is TGTGCCAGCAGCTCACGGACTAGAGCCGAGCAGTACTTC. It is translated as CASSSRTRAEQYF. The variable domain in full, with the rest retrieved from reference TRBV7-2 and TRBJ2-7, is GAGVSQSPSNKVTEKGKDVELRCDPISGHTALYWYRQSLGQGLEFLIYFQGNSAPDKSGLPSDRFSAERTGGSVSTLTIQRTQQEDSAVYLCASSSRTRAEQYFGPGTRLTVT.

J is TRBJ1-1 and V is TRBV19; D ambiguous. Trimming pared 4 bases from V and 1 base from J, leaving 28 bases between. The CDR3 totals 20 residues. The germline CDR1 and CDR2 sequences are LNHDA and SQIVND (reference sequence). The CDR3 sequence is CASSTLGRVGPVETNTEAFF. Written as DNA, the CDR3 is TGTGCCAGTAGTACCCTGGGCCGAGTTGGCCCTGTGGAAACGAACACTGAAGCTTTCTTT.

In its sample, this clonotype was seen many times. CDR3 bases: TGTGCCAGCACCCGAAGACAGGGGCGACTCGGGACCCTCCACTTT. Translating gives CASTRRQGRLGTLHF. V and J are TRBV7-8 and TRBJ1-6, with TRBD1 identical over 8 bases. Germline CDR1 is SGHVS and CDR2 is FQNEAQ. Trimming took 7 bases from V and 14 from J; bases not matched to a gene: 16. The CDR3 is 15 amino acids.